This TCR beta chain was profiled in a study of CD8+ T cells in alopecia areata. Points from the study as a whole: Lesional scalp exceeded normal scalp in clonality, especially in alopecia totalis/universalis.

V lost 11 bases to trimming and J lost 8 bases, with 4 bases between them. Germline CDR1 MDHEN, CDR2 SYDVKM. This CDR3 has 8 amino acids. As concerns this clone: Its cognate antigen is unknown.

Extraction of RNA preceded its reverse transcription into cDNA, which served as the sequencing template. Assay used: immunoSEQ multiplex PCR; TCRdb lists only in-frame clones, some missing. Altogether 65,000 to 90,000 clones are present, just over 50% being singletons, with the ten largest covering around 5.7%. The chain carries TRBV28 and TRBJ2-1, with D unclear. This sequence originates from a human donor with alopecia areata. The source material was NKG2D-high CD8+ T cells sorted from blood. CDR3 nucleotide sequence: TGTGCCCCGGATGAGCAGTTCTTC. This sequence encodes CAPDEQFF.